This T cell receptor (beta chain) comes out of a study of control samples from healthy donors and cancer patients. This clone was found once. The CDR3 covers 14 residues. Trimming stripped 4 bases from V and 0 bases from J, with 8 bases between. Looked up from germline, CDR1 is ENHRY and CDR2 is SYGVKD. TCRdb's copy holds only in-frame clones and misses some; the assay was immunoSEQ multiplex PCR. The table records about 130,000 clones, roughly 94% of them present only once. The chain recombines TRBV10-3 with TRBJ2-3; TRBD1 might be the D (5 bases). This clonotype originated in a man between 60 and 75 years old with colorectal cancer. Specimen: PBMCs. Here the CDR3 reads CAISGAGSTDTQYF. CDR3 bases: TGTGCCATCAGTGGCGCAGGGAGCACAGATACGCAGTATTTT.